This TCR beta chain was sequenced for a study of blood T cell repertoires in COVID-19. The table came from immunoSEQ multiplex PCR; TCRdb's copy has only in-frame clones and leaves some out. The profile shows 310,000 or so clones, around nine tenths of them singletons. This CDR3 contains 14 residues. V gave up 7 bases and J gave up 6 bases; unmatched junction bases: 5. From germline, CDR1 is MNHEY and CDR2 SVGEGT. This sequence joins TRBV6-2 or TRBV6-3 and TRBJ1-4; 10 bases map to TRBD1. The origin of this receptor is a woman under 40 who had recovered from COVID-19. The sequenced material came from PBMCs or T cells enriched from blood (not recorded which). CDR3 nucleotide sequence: TGTGCCAGCAACCCGGACAGGGGGGATGAAAAACTGTTTTTT. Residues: CASNPDRGDEKLFF.